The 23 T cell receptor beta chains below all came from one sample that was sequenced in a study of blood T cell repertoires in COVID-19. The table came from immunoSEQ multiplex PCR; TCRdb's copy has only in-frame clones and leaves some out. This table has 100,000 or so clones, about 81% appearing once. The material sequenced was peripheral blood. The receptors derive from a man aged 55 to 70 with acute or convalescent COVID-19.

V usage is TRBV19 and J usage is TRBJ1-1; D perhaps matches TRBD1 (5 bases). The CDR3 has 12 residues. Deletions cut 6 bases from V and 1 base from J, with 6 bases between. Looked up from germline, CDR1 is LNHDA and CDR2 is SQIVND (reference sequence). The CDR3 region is CASSRANTEAFF. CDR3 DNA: TGTGCCAGTAGCAGGGCGAACACTGAAGCTTTCTTT.

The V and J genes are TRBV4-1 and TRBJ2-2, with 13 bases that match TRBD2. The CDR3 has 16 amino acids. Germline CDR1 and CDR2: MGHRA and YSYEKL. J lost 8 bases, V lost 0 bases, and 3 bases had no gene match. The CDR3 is CASSQETSGRVGELFF. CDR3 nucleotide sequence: TGCGCCAGCAGCCAAGAAACTAGCGGGAGGGTGGGGGAGCTGTTTTTT.

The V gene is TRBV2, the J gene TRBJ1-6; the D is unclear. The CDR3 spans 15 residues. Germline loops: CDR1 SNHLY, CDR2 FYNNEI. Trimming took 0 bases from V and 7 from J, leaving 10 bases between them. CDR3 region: CASSEAPTQNSPLHF. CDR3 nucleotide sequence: TGTGCCAGCAGTGAAGCGCCTACACAGAATTCACCCCTCCACTTT.

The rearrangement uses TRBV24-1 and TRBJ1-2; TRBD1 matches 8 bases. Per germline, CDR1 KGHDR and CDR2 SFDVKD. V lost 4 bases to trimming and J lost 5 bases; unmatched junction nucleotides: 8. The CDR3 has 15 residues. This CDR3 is CATSDPATGVYGYTF. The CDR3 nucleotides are TGTGCCACCAGTGACCCCGCGACAGGGGTTTATGGCTACACCTTC.

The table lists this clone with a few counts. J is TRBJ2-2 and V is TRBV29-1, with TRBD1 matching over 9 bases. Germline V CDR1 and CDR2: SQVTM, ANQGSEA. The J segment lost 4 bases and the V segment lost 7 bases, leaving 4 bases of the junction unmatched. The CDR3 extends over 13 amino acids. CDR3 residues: CSGSTGGTGELFF. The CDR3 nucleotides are TGCAGCGGCTCGACAGGGGGCACCGGGGAGCTGTTTTTT.

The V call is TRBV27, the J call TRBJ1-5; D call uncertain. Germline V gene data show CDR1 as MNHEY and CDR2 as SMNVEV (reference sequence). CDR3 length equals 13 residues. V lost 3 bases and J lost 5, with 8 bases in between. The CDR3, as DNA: TGTGCCAGCAGTTTTACCGGGGATCAGCCCCAGCATTTT. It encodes CASSFTGDQPQHF.

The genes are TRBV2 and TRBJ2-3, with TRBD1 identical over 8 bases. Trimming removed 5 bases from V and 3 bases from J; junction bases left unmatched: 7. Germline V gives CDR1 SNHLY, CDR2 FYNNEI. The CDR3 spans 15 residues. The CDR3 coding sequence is TGTGCCAGCAGTAGACAGGGGTTAATTACAGATACGCAGTATTTT. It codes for CASSRQGLITDTQYF.

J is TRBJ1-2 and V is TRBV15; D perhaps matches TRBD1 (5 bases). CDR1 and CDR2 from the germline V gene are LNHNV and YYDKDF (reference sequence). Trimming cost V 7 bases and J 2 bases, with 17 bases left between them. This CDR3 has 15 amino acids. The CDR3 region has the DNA TGTGCCACCACCTCAGAGACGGGGGGGAACTATGGCTACACCTTC. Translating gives CATTSETGGNYGYTF.

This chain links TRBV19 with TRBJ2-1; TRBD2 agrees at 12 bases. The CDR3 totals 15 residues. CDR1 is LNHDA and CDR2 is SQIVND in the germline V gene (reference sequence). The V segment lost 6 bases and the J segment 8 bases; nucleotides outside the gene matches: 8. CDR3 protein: CASRASGRAGDEQFF. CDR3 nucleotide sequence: TGTGCCAGTAGGGCTAGCGGGAGGGCTGGGGATGAGCAGTTCTTC.

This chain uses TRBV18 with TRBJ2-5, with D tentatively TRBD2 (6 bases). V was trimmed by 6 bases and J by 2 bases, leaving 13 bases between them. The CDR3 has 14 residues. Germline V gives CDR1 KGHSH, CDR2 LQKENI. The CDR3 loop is CASSPGTPQETQYF. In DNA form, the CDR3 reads TGTGCCAGCTCCCCAGGGACTCCACAAGAGACCCAGTACTTC. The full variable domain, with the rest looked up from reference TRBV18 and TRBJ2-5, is NAGVMQNPRHLVRRRGQEARLRCSPMKGHSHVYWYRQLPEEGLKFMVYLQKENIIDESGMPKERFSAEFPKEGPSILRIQQVVRGDSAAYFCASSPGTPQETQYFGPGTRLLVL.

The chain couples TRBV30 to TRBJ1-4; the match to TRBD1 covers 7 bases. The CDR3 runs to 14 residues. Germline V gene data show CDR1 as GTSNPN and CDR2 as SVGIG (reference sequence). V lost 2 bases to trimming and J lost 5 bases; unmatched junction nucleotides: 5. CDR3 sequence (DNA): TGTGCCTGGAGTACAGGGGCCGAGAATGAAAAACTGTTTTTT. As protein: CAWSTGAENEKLFF.

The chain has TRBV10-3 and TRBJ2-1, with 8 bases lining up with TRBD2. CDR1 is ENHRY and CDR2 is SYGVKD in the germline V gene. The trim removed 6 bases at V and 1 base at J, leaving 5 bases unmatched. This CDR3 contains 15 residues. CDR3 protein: CAISVTSESYNEQFF. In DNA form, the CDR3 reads TGTGCCATCAGCGTGACTAGCGAGTCCTACAATGAGCAGTTCTTC.

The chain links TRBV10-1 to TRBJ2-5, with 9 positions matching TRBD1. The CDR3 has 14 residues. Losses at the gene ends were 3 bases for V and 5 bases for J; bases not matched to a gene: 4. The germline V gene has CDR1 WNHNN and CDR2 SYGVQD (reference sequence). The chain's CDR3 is CASSDDRGVETQYF. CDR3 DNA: TGCGCCAGCAGTGATGACAGGGGGGTTGAGACCCAGTACTTC.

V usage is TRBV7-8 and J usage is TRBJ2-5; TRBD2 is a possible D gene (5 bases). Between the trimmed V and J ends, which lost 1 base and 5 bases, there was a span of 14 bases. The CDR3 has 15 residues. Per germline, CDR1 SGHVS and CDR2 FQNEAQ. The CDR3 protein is CASSLEEAGGETQYF. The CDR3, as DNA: TGTGCCAGCAGCTTAGAAGAGGCGGGCGGGGAGACCCAGTACTTC.

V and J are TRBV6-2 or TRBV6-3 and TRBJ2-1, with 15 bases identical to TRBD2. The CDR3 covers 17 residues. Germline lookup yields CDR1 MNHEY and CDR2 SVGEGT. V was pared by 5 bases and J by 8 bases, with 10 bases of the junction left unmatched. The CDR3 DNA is TGTGCCAGCAGTCGGACTAGCGGGAGGGCCGTAAAGGATGAGCAGTTCTTC. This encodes CASSRTSGRAVKDEQFF.

For the CDR3, the DNA is TGTGCCAGTAGTCGCGGACTCATCTATGGCTACACCTTC. Amino acid sequence: CASSRGLIYGYTF. The V call is TRBV19, the J call TRBJ1-2; D unresolved. V was pared by 5 bases and J by 4 bases, with 11 bases between. This CDR3 comprises 13 residues. Looked up from germline, CDR1 is LNHDA and CDR2 is SQIVND (reference sequence).

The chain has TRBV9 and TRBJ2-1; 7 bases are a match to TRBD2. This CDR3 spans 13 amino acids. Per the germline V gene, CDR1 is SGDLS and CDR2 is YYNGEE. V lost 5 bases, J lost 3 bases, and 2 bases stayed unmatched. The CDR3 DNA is TGTGCCAGCAGTGGGAGGGACTACAATGAGCAGTTCTTC. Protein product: CASSGRDYNEQFF.

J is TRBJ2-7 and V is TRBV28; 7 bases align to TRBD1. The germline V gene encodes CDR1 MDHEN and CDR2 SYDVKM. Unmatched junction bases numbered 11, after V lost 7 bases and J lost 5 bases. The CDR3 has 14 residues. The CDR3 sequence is CASTTPGQLNEQYF. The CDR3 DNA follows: TGTGCCAGCACCACACCGGGACAGCTAAACGAGCAGTACTTC.

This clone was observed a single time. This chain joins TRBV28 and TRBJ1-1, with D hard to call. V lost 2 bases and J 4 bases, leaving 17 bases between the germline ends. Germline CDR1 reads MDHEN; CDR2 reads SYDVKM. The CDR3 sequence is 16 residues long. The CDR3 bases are TGTGCCAGCAGTTTAAGATCAGGCAGATTGAGCACTGAAGCTTTCTTT. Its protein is CASSLRSGRLSTEAFF.

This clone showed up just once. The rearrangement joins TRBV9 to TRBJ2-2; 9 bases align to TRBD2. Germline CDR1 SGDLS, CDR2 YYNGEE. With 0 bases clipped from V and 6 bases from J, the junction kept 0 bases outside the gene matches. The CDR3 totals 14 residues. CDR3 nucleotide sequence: TGTGCCAGCAGCGTAGGGACTAGCGCCGGGGAGCTGTTTTTT. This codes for CASSVGTSAGELFF.

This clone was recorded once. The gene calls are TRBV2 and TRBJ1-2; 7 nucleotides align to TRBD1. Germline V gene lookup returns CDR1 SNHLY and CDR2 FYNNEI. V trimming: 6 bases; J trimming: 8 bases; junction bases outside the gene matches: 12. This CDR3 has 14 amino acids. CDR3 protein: CASRLRGASRGYTF. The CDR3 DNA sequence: TGTGCCAGCAGACTCAGGGGGGCGTCAAGAGGCTACACCTTC.

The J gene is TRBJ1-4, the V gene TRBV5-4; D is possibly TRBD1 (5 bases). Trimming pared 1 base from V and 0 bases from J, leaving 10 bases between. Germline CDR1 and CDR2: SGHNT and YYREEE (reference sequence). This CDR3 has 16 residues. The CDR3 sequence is CASSLQGAATNEKLFF. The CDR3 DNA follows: TGTGCCAGCAGCTTGCAGGGTGCCGCAACTAATGAAAAACTGTTTTTT.

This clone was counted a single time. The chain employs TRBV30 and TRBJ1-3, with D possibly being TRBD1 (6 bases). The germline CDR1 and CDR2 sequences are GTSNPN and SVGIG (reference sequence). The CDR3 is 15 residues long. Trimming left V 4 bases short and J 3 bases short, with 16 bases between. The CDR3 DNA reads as TGTGCCTGGACCCTGGCGGGGGGCTTTGGAAACACCATATATTTT. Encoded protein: CAWTLAGGFGNTIYF.